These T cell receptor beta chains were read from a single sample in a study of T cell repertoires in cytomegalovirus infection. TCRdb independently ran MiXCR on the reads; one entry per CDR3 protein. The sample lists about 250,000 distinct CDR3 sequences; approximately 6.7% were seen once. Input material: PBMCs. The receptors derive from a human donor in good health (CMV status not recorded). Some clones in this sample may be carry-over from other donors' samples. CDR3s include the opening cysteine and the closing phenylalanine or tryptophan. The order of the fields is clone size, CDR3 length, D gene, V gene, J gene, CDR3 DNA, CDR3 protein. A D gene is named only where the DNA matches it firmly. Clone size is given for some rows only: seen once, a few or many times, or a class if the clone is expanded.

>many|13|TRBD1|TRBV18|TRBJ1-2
TGTGCCAGCGGACAGGGGAGTAACTATGGCTACACCTTC
CASGQGSNYGYTF
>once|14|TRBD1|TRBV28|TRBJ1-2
TGTGCCAGCAGACTCCTCACAGGGGTATATGGCTACACCTTC
CASRLLTGVYGYTF
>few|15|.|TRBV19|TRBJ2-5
TGTGCCAGTAGTACCCGACAGGCGATAGGCGAGACCCAGTACTTC
CASSTRQAIGETQYF
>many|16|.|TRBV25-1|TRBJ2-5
TGTGCCAGCAGTGAAACACCCGGGGGGCTCCAAGAGACCCAGTACTTC
CASSETPGGLQETQYF
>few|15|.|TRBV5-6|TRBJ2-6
TGTGCCAGCAGCCGGGACATCGCTGGGGCCAACGTCCTGACTTTC
CASSRDIAGANVLTF
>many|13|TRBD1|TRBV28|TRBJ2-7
TGTGCCAGCAGTTTATCCGGGACAGGGGAGCAGTACTTC
CASSLSGTGEQYF
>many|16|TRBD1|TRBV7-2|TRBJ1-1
TGTGCCAGCAGCCAGATCCGGACAGGGGTCGGGTCTGAAGCTTTCTTT
CASSQIRTGVGSEAFF
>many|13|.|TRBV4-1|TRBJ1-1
TGCGCCAGCAGCCGGTCCTTGAACACTGAAGCTTTCTTT
CASSRSLNTEAFF
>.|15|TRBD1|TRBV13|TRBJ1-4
TGTGCCAGCAGCCCAAGGGACAGGGGGAATGAAAAACTGTTTTTT
CASSPRDRGNEKLFF
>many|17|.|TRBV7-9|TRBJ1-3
TGTGCCAGCAGCGCCGCCGGGACGGAGGACTCTGGAAACACCATATATTTT
CASSAAGTEDSGNTIYF
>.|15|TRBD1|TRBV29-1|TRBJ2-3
TGCAGCGTTGCGTGGACAGGGGTTCGCGCAGATACGCAGTATTTT
CSVAWTGVRADTQYF
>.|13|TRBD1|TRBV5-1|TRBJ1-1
TGCGCCACCGCGGACAGGATGAACACTGAAGCTTTCTTT
CATADRMNTEAFF
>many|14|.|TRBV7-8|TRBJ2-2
TGTGCCAGCAGCACCGGGAGCCTCACCGGGGAGCTGTTTTTT
CASSTGSLTGELFF
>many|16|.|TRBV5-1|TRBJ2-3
TGCGCCAGCAGCGGGGCCCTACGAACTGCCACAGATACGCAGTATTTT
CASSGALRTATDTQYF
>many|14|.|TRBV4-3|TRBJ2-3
TGCGCCAGCAGCCAAGTGGGGGACCGGGATACGCAGTATTTT
CASSQVGDRDTQYF
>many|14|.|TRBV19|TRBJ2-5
TGTGCCAGTAGTATAGGAGGACAGAGGGAGACCCAGTACTTC
CASSIGGQRETQYF
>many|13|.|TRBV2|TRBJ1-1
TGTGCCAGCAAGACAGTGACTAACACTGAAGCTTTCTTT
CASKTVTNTEAFF
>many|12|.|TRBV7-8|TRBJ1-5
TGTGCCAGCAGCTTAGTACAGAGGCCCCAGCATTTT
CASSLVQRPQHF
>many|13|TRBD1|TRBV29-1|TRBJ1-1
TGCAGCGGGGACAGGGGGAGTGGCACTGAAGCTTTCTTT
CSGDRGSGTEAFF
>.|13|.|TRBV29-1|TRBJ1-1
TGCAGCGTTGAGGAGGGGGTGGCCACTGAAGCTTTCTTT
CSVEEGVATEAFF
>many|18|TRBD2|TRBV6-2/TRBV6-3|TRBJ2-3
TGTGCCAGCAGTTACGCTGACTCTCCCAGCGGGGGGGGTGATACGCAGTATTTT
CASSYADSPSGGGDTQYF
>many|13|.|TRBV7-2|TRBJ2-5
TGTGCCAGCAGCCGTCGGATAGAAGAGACCCAGTACTTC
CASSRRIEETQYF
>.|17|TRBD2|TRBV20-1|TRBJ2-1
TGCAGTGCCCTGAGCGCTAGCGGGGGCCTCGTGAGCAATGAGCAGTTCTTC
CSALSASGGLVSNEQFF
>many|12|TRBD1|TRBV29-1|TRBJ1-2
TGCAGCGAAACAGGGGGCCCTTATGGCTACACCTTC
CSETGGPYGYTF
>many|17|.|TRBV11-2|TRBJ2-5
TGTGCCAGCAGCCCTGGGCTCTCCGGGGGGCTTGGAGAGACCCAGTACTTC
CASSPGLSGGLGETQYF
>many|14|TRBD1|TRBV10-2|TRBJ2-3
TGCGCCAGCAGACAGGGGGCAAACACAGATACGCAGTATTTT
CASRQGANTDTQYF
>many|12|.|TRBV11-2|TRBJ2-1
TGTGCCAGCAGCATGCCGGGGAATGAGCAGTTCTTC
CASSMPGNEQFF
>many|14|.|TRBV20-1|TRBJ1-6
TGCAGTGCCGCGAGACGGAGTTTTAATTCACCCCTCCACTTT
CSAARRSFNSPLHF
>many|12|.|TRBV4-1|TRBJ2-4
TGCGCCAGCAGTCAGGGGGGAGACATTCAGTACTTC
CASSQGGDIQYF
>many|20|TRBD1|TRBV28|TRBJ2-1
TGTGCCAGCAGTTCCCGCCTTCGCCCGGGACAGGGTTTCTCCTACAATGAGCAGTTCTTC
CASSSRLRPGQGFSYNEQFF
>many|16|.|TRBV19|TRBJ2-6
TGTGCCAGTAATGCCAGGGCGAGCTCTGGGGCCAACGTCCTGACTTTC
CASNARASSGANVLTF
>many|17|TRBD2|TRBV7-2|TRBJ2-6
TGTGCCAGCAGCTTAAGAGCGGGGGGGAGTGGGGCCAACGTCCTGACTTTC
CASSLRAGGSGANVLTF
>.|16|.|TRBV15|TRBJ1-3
TGTGCCACCAGCAGAGGACAGGAGAGCTCTGGAAACACCATATATTTT
CATSRGQESSGNTIYF
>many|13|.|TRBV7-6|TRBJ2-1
TGTGCCAGCAGCCGGAACTTGGGGAATGAGCAGTTCTTC
CASSRNLGNEQFF
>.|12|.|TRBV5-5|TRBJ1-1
TGTGCCAGCAGCTTACCTGGGATTGAAGCTTTCTTT
CASSLPGIEAFF
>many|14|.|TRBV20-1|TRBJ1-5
TGCAGTGCTAGGAGACTTCCTAGGAGTCAGCCCCAGCATTTT
CSARRLPRSQPQHF
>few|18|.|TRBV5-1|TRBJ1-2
TGCGCCAGCAGCTTGAAATCGTCTCGGGACGCCACTAACTATGGCTACACCTTC
CASSLKSSRDATNYGYTF
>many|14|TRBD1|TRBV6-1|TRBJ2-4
TGTGCCAGCAGCTTCGACAGGGACAAAAACATTCAGTACTTC
CASSFDRDKNIQYF
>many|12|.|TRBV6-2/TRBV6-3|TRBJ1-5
TGTGCCAGCAGTTACCCGACAGTGGATTTCCATTTT
CASSYPTVDFHF
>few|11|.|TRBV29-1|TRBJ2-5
TGCAGCGTTGTGGGGGTCGAGACCCAGTACTTC
CSVVGVETQYF